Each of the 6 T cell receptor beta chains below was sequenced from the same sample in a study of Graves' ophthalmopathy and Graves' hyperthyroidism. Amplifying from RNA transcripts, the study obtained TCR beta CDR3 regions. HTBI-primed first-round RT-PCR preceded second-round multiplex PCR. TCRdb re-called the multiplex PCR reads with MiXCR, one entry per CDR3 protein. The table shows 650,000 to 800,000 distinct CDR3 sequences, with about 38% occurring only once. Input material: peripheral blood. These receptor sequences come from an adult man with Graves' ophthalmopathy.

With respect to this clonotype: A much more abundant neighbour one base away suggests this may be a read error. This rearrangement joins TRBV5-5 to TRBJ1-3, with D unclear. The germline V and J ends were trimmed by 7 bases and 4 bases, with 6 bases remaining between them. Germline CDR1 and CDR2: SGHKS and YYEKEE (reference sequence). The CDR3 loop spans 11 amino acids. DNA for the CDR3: TGTGCCAGCCGGGAAGGAAACACCATATATTTT. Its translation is CASREGNTIYF.

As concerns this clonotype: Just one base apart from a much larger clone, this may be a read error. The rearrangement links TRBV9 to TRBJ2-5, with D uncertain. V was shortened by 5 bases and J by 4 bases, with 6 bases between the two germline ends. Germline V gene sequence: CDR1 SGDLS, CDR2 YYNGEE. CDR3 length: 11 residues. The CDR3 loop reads CASSPPETQYF. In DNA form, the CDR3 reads TGTGCCAGCAGTCCGCCAGAGACCCAGTACTTC.

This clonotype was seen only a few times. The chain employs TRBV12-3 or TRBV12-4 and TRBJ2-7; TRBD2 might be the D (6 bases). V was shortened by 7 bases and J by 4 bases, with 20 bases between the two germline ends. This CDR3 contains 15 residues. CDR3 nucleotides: TGTGCCAGCACCTCCTCGGGGACTCCACCTTACGAGCAGTACTTC. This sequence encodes CASTSSGTPPYEQYF.

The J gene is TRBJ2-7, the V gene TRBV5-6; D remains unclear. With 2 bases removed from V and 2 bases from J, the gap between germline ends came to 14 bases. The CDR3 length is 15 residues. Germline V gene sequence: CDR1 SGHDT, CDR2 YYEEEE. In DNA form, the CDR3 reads TGTGCCAGCAGCTTCCGATCTCGGTCGCCCTACGAGCAGTACTTC. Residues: CASSFRSRSPYEQYF.

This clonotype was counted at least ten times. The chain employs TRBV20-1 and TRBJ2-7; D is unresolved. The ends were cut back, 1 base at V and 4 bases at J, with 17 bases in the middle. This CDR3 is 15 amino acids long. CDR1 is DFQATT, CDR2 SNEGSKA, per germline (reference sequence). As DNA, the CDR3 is TGCAGTGCTAGAGGGGAATCCCATGGTTCGTACGAGCAGTACTTC. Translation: CSARGESHGSYEQYF.

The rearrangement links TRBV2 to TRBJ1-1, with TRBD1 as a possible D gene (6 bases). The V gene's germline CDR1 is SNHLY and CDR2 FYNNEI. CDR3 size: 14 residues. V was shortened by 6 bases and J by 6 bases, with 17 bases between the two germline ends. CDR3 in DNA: TGTGCCAGCAGGATTGGACAGAGGAGGGCTGAAGCTTTCTTT. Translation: CASRIGQRRAEAFF. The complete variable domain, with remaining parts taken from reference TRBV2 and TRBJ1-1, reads EPEVTQTPSHQVTQMGQEVILRCVPISNHLYFYWYRQILGQKVEFLVSFYNNEISEKSEIFDDQFSVERPDGSNFTLKIRSTKLEDSAMYFCASRIGQRRAEAFFGQGTRLTVV.